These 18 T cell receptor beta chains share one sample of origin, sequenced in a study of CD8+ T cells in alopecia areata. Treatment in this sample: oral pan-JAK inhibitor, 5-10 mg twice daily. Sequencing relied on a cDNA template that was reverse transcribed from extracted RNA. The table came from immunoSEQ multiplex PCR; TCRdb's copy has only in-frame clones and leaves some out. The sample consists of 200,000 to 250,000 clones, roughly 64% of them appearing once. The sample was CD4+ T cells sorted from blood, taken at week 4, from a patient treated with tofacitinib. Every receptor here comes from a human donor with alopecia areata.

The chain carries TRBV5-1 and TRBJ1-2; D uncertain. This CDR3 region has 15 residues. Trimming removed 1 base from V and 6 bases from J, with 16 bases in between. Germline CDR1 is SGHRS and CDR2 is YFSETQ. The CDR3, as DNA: TGCGCCAGCAGCTTGTACCCAGCCCAGGTGGATGGCTACACCTTC. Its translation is CASSLYPAQVDGYTF.

The CDR3, as DNA: TGTGCCAGCCAGTTCTACGGAGGCAGTGAGCAGTTCTTC. Protein: CASQFYGGSEQFF. The V gene is TRBV6-5, the J gene TRBJ2-1, with D possibly TRBD2 on 5 matching bases. The CDR3 covers 13 residues. Trimming cost V 8 bases and J 9 bases, with 17 bases left between them. The germline gives CDR1 MNHEY, CDR2 SVGAGI.

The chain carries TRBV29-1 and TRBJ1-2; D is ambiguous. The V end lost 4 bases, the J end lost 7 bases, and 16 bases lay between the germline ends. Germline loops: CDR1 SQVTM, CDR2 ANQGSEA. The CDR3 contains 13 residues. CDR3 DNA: TGCAGCGTTGGTCTGGCAGGCAAGGGTGGCTACACCTTC. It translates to CSVGLAGKGGYTF.

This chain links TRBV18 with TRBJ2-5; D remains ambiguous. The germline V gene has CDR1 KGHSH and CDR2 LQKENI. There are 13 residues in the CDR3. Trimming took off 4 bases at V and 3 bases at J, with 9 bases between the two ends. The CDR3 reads CASSRSREETQYF. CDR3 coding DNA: TGTGCCAGCTCACGATCCCGCGAAGAGACCCAGTACTTC.

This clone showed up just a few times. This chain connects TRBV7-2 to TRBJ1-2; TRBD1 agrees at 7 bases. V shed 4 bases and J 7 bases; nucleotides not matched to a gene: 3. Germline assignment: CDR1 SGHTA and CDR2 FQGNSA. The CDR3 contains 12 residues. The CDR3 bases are TGTGCCAGCAGCTCTAACAGGGGTGGCTACACCTTC. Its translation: CASSSNRGGYTF.

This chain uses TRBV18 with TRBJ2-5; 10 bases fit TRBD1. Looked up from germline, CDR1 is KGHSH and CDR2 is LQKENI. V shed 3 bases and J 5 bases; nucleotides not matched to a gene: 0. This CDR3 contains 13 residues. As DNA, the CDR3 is TGTGCCAGCTCACCGGGACAGGGGGAGACCCAGTACTTC. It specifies CASSPGQGETQYF.

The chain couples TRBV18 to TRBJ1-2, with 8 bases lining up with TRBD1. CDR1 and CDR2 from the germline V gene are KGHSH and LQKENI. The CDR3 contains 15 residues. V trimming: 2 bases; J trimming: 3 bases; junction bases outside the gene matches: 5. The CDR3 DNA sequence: TGTGCCAGCTCACCAGGCGCAGGGGGCGACTATGGCTACACCTTC. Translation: CASSPGAGGDYGYTF.

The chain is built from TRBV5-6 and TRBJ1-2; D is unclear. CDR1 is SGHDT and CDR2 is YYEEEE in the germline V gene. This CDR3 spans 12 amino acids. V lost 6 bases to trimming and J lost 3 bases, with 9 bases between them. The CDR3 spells CASKGWDYGYTF. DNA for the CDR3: TGTGCCAGCAAAGGTTGGGACTATGGCTACACCTTC.

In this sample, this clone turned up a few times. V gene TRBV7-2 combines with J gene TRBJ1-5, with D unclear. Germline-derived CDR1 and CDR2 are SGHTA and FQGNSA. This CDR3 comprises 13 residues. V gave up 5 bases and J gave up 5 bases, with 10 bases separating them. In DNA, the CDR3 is TGTGCCAGCAGCCCCTTCGTGGATCAGCCCCAGCATTTT. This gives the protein CASSPFVDQPQHF.

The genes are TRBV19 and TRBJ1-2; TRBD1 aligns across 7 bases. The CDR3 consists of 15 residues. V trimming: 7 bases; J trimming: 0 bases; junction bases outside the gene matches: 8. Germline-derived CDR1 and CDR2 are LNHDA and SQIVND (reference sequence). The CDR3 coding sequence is TGTGCCAGTACCGCCTCCGGGACAGCTAACTATGGCTACACCTTC. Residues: CASTASGTANYGYTF.

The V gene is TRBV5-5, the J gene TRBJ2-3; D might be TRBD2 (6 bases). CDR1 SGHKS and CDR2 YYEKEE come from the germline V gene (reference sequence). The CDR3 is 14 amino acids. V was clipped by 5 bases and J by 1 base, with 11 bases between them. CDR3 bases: TGTGCCAGCAGAGATACGGGGGGCACAGATACGCAGTATTTT. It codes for CASRDTGGTDTQYF.

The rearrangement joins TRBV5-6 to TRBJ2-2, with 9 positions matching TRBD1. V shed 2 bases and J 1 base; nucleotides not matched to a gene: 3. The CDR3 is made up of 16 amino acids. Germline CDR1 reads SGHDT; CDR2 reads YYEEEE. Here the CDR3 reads CASSLPGQGNTGELFF. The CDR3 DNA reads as TGTGCCAGCAGCTTACCGGGACAGGGGAACACCGGGGAGCTGTTTTTT.

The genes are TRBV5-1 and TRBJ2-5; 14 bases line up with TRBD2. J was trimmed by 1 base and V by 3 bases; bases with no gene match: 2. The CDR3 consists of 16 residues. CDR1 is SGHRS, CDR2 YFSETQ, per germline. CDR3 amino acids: CASSWGTSGGQETQYF. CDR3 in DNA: TGCGCCAGCAGCTGGGGGACTAGCGGGGGCCAAGAGACCCAGTACTTC. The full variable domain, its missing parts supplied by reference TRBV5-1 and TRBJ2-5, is KAGVTQTPRYLIKTRGQQVTLSCSPISGHRSVSWYQQTPGQGLQFLFEYFSETQRNKGNFPGRFSGRQFSNSRSEMNVSTLELGDSALYLCASSWGTSGGQETQYFGPGTRLLVL.

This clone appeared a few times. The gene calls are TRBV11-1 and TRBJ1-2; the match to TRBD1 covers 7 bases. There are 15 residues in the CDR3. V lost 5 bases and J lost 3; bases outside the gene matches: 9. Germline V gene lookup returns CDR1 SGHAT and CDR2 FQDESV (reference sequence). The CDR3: CASSPGQEGYYGYTF. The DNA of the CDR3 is TGTGCCAGCAGCCCTGGACAGGAAGGCTACTATGGCTACACCTTC.

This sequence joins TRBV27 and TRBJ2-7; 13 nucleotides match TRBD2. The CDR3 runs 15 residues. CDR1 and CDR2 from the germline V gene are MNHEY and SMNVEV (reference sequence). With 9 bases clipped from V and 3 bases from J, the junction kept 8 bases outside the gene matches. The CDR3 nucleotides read TGTGCCAGTCGAGGACTAGCGGGGGCTAGCTACGAGCAGTACTTC. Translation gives CASRGLAGASYEQYF.

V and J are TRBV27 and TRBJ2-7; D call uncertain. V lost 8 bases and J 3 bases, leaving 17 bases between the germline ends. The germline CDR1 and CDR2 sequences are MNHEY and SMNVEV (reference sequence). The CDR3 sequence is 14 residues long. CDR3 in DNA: TGTGCCAGCGCTCCTCCCGGCAGACACTACGAGCAGTACTTC. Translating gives CASAPPGRHYEQYF.

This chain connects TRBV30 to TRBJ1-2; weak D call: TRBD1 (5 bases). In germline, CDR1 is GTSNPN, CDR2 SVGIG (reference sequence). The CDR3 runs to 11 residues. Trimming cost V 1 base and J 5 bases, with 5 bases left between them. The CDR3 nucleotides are TGTGCCTGGAGTGAGGGGTATGGCTACACCTTC. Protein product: CAWSEGYGYTF.

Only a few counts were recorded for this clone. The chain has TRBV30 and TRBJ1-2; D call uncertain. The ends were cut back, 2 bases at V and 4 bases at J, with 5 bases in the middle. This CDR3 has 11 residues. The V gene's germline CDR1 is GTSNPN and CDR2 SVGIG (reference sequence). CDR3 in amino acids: CAWSQLYGYTF. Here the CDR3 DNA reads TGTGCCTGGAGTCAGCTCTATGGCTACACCTTC.